These T cell receptor beta chains were read from a single sample in a study of cytomegalovirus exposure and HLA in healthy donors. Sequencing used immunoSEQ multiplex PCR; TCRdb keeps in-frame clones, though not all of them. The table shows approximately 130,000 clones, with roughly 9% occurring only once. Sequences were obtained from PBMCs. Receptors were obtained from a woman in her forties in good health and CMV-seropositive. The conserved cysteine and the conserved F or W are not part of the CDR3 here.

cdr3_length,v_call,j_call,cdr3_aa
13,TRBV28,TRBJ2-3,ASSPLLAGADTQY
12,TRBV7-2,TRBJ1-1,ASSLGATNTEAF
14,TRBV14,TRBJ2-1,ASSLFRASSYNEQF
12,TRBV6-1,TRBJ2-7,ASSERVTVGEQY
14,TRBV27,TRBJ1-5,ASSSYQRDSWEPQH
16,TRBV28,TRBJ2-2,ASSILGLAGGNTGELF
13,TRBV7-2,TRBJ2-1,ASSLMRLVNNEQF
12,TRBV19,TRBJ1-1,ASNGDREVTEAF
13,TRBV7-2,TRBJ1-2,ASSPQPTDYYGYT
9,TRBV20-1,TRBJ1-4,SAKDREKLF
12,TRBV6-1,TRBJ1-1,ASSHRGRNTEAF
13,TRBV4-1,TRBJ1-1,ASSPRDRVNTEAF